These T cell receptor beta chains were read from a single sample in a study of regulatory and conventional T cells in RAG deficiency. Produced via immunoSEQ multiplex PCR; TCRdb's table is partial and in-frame only. The sample yields several thousand clones, approximately 93% seen once. Separately, the same data were catalogued under a study of regulatory T cells.

The specimen was CD127- CD25+ CD4+ Tregs sorted from blood. The source of these receptors is a human donor in good health. CDR3s include the opening cysteine and the closing phenylalanine or tryptophan. D genes are given only for firm matches. Rows may omit the clone size; those that give it use once, few, many or a size class.

v_gene	abundance	j_gene	d_gene	CDR3nt	CDR3aa
TRBV5-1	NA	TRBJ1-2	TRBD1	TGCGCCAGCAAAGGGGGCGACTATGGCTACACCTTC	CASKGGDYGYTF
TRBV6-1	NA	TRBJ2-7	NA	TGTGCCAGCAGTGAGTTACGAGGGGGGGCGAGGGAGCAGTACTTC	CASSELRGGAREQYF
TRBV7-3	NA	TRBJ2-7	NA	TGTGCCAGCAGCTTGTCTCCTGTTGTAACAGTAAGCTCCTACGAGCAGTACTTC	CASSLSPVVTVSSYEQYF
TRBV27	NA	TRBJ1-2	TRBD1	TGTGCCAGCAGTTTTGGCCAGGGACGAACAGGGGGCGCAGGCTACACCTTC	CASSFGQGRTGGAGYTF
TRBV4-1	NA	TRBJ2-1	TRBD2	TGCGCCAGCAGCTTGGGACTAGCGCTGTCCTACAATGAGCAGTTCTTC	CASSLGLALSYNEQFF
TRBV18	NA	TRBJ1-1	NA	TGTGCCAGCTCACCAATTCCGAGAGGGGGCACTGAAGCTTTCTTT	CASSPIPRGGTEAFF
TRBV21-1	NA	TRBJ2-5	NA	TGTGCCAGCAGCAAACCACCGTCCGGGTCAGGGAGGGAAGAGACCCAGTACTTC	CASSKPPSGSGREETQYF
TRBV11-3	NA	TRBJ2-2	TRBD1	TGTGCCAGCAGTCGCAGACAGGGGTACGGGGAGCTGTTTTTT	CASSRRQGYGELFF
TRBV7-9	NA	TRBJ1-1	NA	TGTGCCAGCACCATATACAGGGTCGGTGGGACTGAAGCTTTCTTT	CASTIYRVGGTEAFF
TRBV19	NA	TRBJ2-1	NA	TGTGCCAGTAGTAGGCTACGGGGAGACGGCAATGAGCAGTTCTTC	CASSRLRGDGNEQFF
TRBV14	NA	TRBJ2-5	TRBD1	TGTGCCAGCAGCCCGGGGACAGGGGCGCAAGAGACCCAGTACTTC	CASSPGTGAQETQYF
TRBV19	NA	TRBJ1-4	TRBD1	TGTGCCAGTAGCGGGGGGACAGGGAACCTCCCAACTAATGAAAAACTGTTTTTT	CASSGGTGNLPTNEKLFF
TRBV9	NA	TRBJ2-7	NA	TGTGCCAGCAGCGTAGGTTTGACTGACTTTAGGAACTTC	CASSVGLTDFRNF
TRBV5-5	few	TRBJ1-4	TRBD1	TGTGCCAGCAGCTGGGCAGGGGGCGGTGGTGTAGGTGAAAAACTGTTTTTT	CASSWAGGGGVGEKLFF
TRBV4-1	NA	TRBJ1-6	TRBD1	TGCGCCAGCAGCCAAGAGCATTCAGGGGGGTATAATTCACCCCTCCACTTT	CASSQEHSGGYNSPLHF
TRBV7-9	NA	TRBJ2-3	TRBD2	TGTGCCAGCAGCAGGGGACTAGCGGGAGGGAGAGATACGCAGTATTTT	CASSRGLAGGRDTQYF
TRBV6-5	NA	TRBJ2-7	TRBD1	TGTGCCAGCAGGGACAGGGGGAGCTCCTACGAGCAGTACTTC	CASRDRGSSYEQYF
TRBV18	NA	TRBJ2-5	NA	TGTGCCAGCTCCCGAACCGGGACACCCGAAGAGACCCAGTACTTC	CASSRTGTPEETQYF
TRBV7-9	NA	TRBJ1-4	TRBD1	TGTGCCAGCAGCGGGACAGGGGGATCTAATGAAAAACTGTTTTTT	CASSGTGGSNEKLFF
TRBV4-3	few	TRBJ2-1	TRBD2	TGCGCCAGCAGCCGAATAACTCTAGCGGGAGATGGGAGACGGCATGAGCAGTTCTTC	CASSRITLAGDGRRHEQFF
TRBV18	NA	TRBJ1-2	TRBD1	TGTGCCAGCTCACCAGACAGGGCACCCTTCTATGGCTACACCTTC	CASSPDRAPFYGYTF
TRBV6-6	NA	TRBJ2-5	TRBD2	TGTGCCAGCAGTTGGTCTAGCGGGGGACAAGAGACCCAGTACTTC	CASSWSSGGQETQYF
TRBV9	NA	TRBJ2-7	TRBD2	TGTGCCAGCAGCGTAGGAGGGGTAGGGGACTACCAGTCCTACGAGCAGTACTTC	CASSVGGVGDYQSYEQYF
TRBV6-1	once	TRBJ2-5	NA	TGTGCCGGGGCGGCACACAACCTACAAGAGACCCAGTACTTC	CAGAAHNLQETQYF
TRBV5-1	NA	TRBJ2-7	NA	TGCGCCAGCAGCGACGCCGTTGGCGGGGGCGGATACGAGCAGTACTTC	CASSDAVGGGGYEQYF
TRBV7-8	once	TRBJ2-2	TRBD1	TGTGCCAGCAGTCGGGACAGGGTGGAGACCGGGGAGCTGTTTTTT	CASSRDRVETGELFF
TRBV7-3	NA	TRBJ2-3	NA	TGTGCCAGCAGCTTAGGGGGCCGTACAGATACGCAGTATTTT	CASSLGGRTDTQYF
TRBV2	once	TRBJ1-1	TRBD1	TGTGCCAGCATCACAGGGGGGGACACTGAAGCTTTCTTT	CASITGGDTEAFF
TRBV18	once	TRBJ1-2	TRBD1	TGTGCCAGCTCACCACTGACTGGACAGGGGAAGGGCTATGGCTACACCTTC	CASSPLTGQGKGYGYTF
TRBV27	NA	TRBJ1-1	NA	TGTGCCAGCAGTTCCTGGACAGAGCCGAACACTGAAGCTTTCTTT	CASSSWTEPNTEAFF
TRBV7-9	NA	TRBJ1-6	NA	TGTGCCAGCAGCCGAGTCTCAAATTCACCCCTCCACTTT	CASSRVSNSPLHF
TRBV19	NA	TRBJ1-2	TRBD1	TGTGCCAGTCGACAGGGGATATATGGCTACACCTTC	CASRQGIYGYTF
TRBV10-3	NA	TRBJ2-7	TRBD2	TGTGCCGCCGGGACTAGCGGGAGTTACGAGCAGTACTTC	CAAGTSGSYEQYF
TRBV7-6	NA	TRBJ1-4	NA	TGTGCCAGCAGCTTAGTGACAGCTTTCGGCAATGAAAAACTGTTTTTT	CASSLVTAFGNEKLFF
TRBV7-9	NA	TRBJ1-2	TRBD1	TGTGCCAGCAGCTTCTTATTACAGGGGACAACCTATGGCTACACCTTC	CASSFLLQGTTYGYTF
TRBV5-4	NA	TRBJ1-2	TRBD1	TGTGCCAGCAGCGCCCGACAGGGAGGCTATGGCTACACCTTC	CASSARQGGYGYTF
TRBV10-3	few	TRBJ1-2	NA	TGTGCCATCAGCGAAGGGGAGGACTATGGCTACACCTTC	CAISEGEDYGYTF